Listed below are T cell receptor beta chains from one sample, sequenced in a study of blood T cell repertoires in COVID-19. TCRdb keeps only in-frame clones here, not all; method: immunoSEQ multiplex PCR. The table includes some 260,000 clones, about nine tenths detected once. Material: PBMCs or T cells enriched from blood (not recorded which). The receptors stem from a woman aged 25 to 45 with acute COVID-19. Both conserved end residues are part of each CDR3. A D gene is named only where the DNA matches it firmly. The size field is filled for only some rows; it gives once, few, many or a size class.

>TRBJ2-7|TRBD2|-|TRBV5-4
TGTGCCAGCAGCCAGGGACTAGCGGGGGGATCTCTCGAGCAGTACTTC
CASSQGLAGGSLEQYF
>TRBJ1-5|-|-|TRBV28
TGTGCCAGCAGTTTACGGGGATCTAGTACTTTTAGCAATCAGCCCCAGCATTTT
CASSLRGSSTFSNQPQHF
>TRBJ2-1|TRBD2|-|TRBV19
TGTGCCAGTAGTAAAAGCGGGGGGAGCTACAATGAGCAGTTCTTC
CASSKSGGSYNEQFF
>TRBJ1-2|TRBD1|-|TRBV3-1/TRBV3-2
TGTGCCAGCAGCCAAGTAACAGGGGGGCTTGGTGGCTACACCTTC
CASSQVTGGLGGYTF
>TRBJ2-7|TRBD1|-|TRBV11-2
TGTGCCAGCAGCTCCCTACAGGGGGCCGCCGAGCAGTACTTC
CASSSLQGAAEQYF
>TRBJ2-7|TRBD2|-|TRBV7-2
TGTGCCAGCAGCTCACATCTAGCGGGAGCCTACGAGCAGTACTTC
CASSSHLAGAYEQYF
>TRBJ1-5|-|few|TRBV11-3
TGTGCCAGCAGGCATACAGGGTCTCAGCCCCAGCATTTT
CASRHTGSQPQHF
>TRBJ1-1|-|-|TRBV2
TGTGCCAGCAGTAGCCGAGAGGTCACTCGAGCCCACACTGAAGCTTTCTTT
CASSSREVTRAHTEAFF
>TRBJ2-1|-|-|TRBV27
TGTGCCAGCAGTTACGGGAGTTTGTCCAATGAGCAGTTCTTC
CASSYGSLSNEQFF
>TRBJ1-5|-|-|TRBV28
TGTGCCAGCAGTTTAGTGTCAGGGGCTAATCCCCAGCATTTT
CASSLVSGANPQHF
>TRBJ1-2|TRBD1|once|TRBV3-1/TRBV3-2
TGTGCCAGCAGCCAAGACGCCAGGGGGAATGGCTACACCTTC
CASSQDARGNGYTF
>TRBJ1-6|TRBD1|-|TRBV30
TGTGCCTGGAGTGTGGAACAGGGGGGGATCTATAATTCACCCCTCCACTTT
CAWSVEQGGIYNSPLHF
>TRBJ1-5|-|-|TRBV15
TGTGCCACCAGCAGATTGGCAGGGGTCTCAAATCAGCCCCAGCATTTT
CATSRLAGVSNQPQHF
>TRBJ1-3|-|-|TRBV28
TGTGCCAGCAGTTTTCAGGGCCTTTCAGGGTCCACTGGAAACACCATATATTTT
CASSFQGLSGSTGNTIYF
>TRBJ2-3|-|-|TRBV6-5
TGTGCCAGCAGTTGGGGGGAAACTAGCACAGATACGCAGTATTTT
CASSWGETSTDTQYF
>TRBJ2-5|-|-|TRBV19
TGTGCCAGTAGTAGAACAGGGATTGAAGAGACCCAGTACTTC
CASSRTGIEETQYF
>TRBJ2-3|TRBD2|-|TRBV3-1/TRBV3-2
TGTGCCAGCAGCCAAGAAGGGGCTTTAAGCGGGGGGCCCACAGATACGCAGTATTTT
CASSQEGALSGGPTDTQYF
>TRBJ1-5|-|-|TRBV27
TGTGCCAGCAGTTCCGTCCCGGGACTGAAACTACCCCCCTATAGCAATCAGCCCCAGCATTTT
CASSSVPGLKLPPYSNQPQHF
>TRBJ2-1|TRBD2|-|TRBV19
TGTGCCAGTGTAGCGGGGATCTCCTACAATGAGCAGTTCTTC
CASVAGISYNEQFF
>TRBJ1-1|TRBD1|-|TRBV18
TGTGCCGGACGGGGACAGGTGAACACTGAAGCTTTCTTT
CAGRGQVNTEAFF